The next 15 T cell receptor beta chains were all read from a single sample in a study of blood T cell repertoires in COVID-19. This table comes from immunoSEQ multiplex PCR, and its TCRdb copy is limited to in-frame clones, with some not included. The data contain 100,000 or so clones, roughly 85% of them seen just once; the ten biggest clones take up about 2%. Sequencing was performed on peripheral blood. The source of these receptors is a human donor in a cohort sampled during active COVID-19.

V is TRBV5-6 and J is TRBJ2-1; 8 nucleotides match TRBD2. CDR1 and CDR2 from the germline V gene are SGHDT and YYEEEE. Germline trimming cut 4 bases from V and 2 bases from J; bases unmatched to any gene: 11. CDR3 length: 17 residues. The CDR3: CASSPPQGAGAYNEQFF. CDR3 bases: TGTGCCAGCAGCCCCCCCCAAGGAGCGGGGGCCTACAATGAGCAGTTCTTC.

The chain combines TRBV18 with TRBJ1-2; 12 bases are a match to TRBD1. The CDR3 is 15 amino acids. V shed 3 bases, J shed 7 bases, and the junction held 6 bases outside the gene matches. Germline V lookup: CDR1 KGHSH, CDR2 LQKENI. DNA for the CDR3: TGTGCCAGCTCACCCGAAGGGACAGGGGGCCGTGGCTACACCTTC. It translates to CASSPEGTGGRGYTF.

The V and J genes are TRBV25-1 and TRBJ2-7, with D possibly TRBD2 on 5 matching bases. The CDR3 is 15 amino acids. From germline, CDR1 is MGHDK and CDR2 SYGVNS. Trimming cost V 6 bases and J 6 bases, with 21 bases left between them. The CDR3 DNA reads as TGTGCCAGCAGCCATCAGATCAGGACTTGGCTCGAGCAGTACTTC. Translated, it gives CASSHQIRTWLEQYF.

The chain uses TRBV21-1 and TRBJ1-2; the table's D call TRBD1 went unverified against the DNA. TRBV21-1 is tagged as a pseudogene. This CDR3 has 19 residues. Here the CDR3 DNA reads TGTGCCAGCAGCCCCGGGGGACAGGGGGCCTCGGGTTTGAACTATGGCTACACCTTC. It yields the protein CASSPGGQGASGLNYGYTF.

The chain joins TRBV2 to TRBJ2-1, with TRBD2 identical over 11 bases. The trim removed 1 base at V and 4 bases at J, leaving 3 bases unmatched. Germline V gives CDR1 SNHLY, CDR2 FYNNEI. CDR3 length equals 16 residues. CDR3 amino acids: CASSEEGLAVYNEQFF. The CDR3 coding sequence is TGTGCCAGCAGTGAAGAGGGACTAGCGGTTTACAATGAGCAGTTCTTC. The whole variable domain, remainder taken from reference TRBV2 and TRBJ2-1, is EPEVTQTPSHQVTQMGQEVILRCVPISNHLYFYWYRQILGQKVEFLVSFYNNEISEKSEIFDDQFSVERPDGSNFTLKIRSTKLEDSAMYFCASSEEGLAVYNEQFFGPGTRLTVL.

The chain combines TRBV9 with TRBJ1-4; 7 bases are a match to TRBD1. The CDR3 sequence is 16 residues long. Germline CDR1 is SGDLS and CDR2 is YYNGEE. J was trimmed by 4 bases and V by 4 bases; bases with no gene match: 10. CDR3 amino acids: CASSRGGQLVNEKLFF. CDR3 nucleotides: TGTGCCAGCAGCCGGGGGGGACAGCTCGTTAATGAAAAACTGTTTTTT.

The chain recombines TRBV12-3 or TRBV12-4 with TRBJ1-1; maybe TRBD1 (6 bases). This CDR3 region has 13 residues. V lost 2 bases and J lost 6, with 10 bases in between. This CDR3 reads CASSLTGSPEAFF. The DNA for the CDR3 is TGTGCCAGCAGTTTAACAGGGAGCCCTGAAGCTTTCTTT.

In its sample, this clone was seen a few times. The genes are TRBV28 and TRBJ1-6; 8 bases are shared with TRBD1. The V segment lost 6 bases and the J segment 7 bases; nucleotides outside the gene matches: 8. The CDR3 runs to 15 residues. Germline V gene lookup returns CDR1 MDHEN and CDR2 SYDVKM. The CDR3 region is CASSRQGRYNSPLHF. CDR3 coding DNA: TGTGCCAGCAGCAGACAGGGGCGCTACAATTCACCCCTCCACTTT. The variable domain in full, with the rest retrieved from reference TRBV28 and TRBJ1-6, is DVKVTQSSRYLVKRTGEKVFLECVQDMDHENMFWYRQDPGLGLRLIYFSYDVKMKEKGDIPEGYSVSREKKERFSLILESASTNQTSMYLCASSRQGRYNSPLHFGNGTRLTVT.

This chain joins TRBV10-3 and TRBJ1-6, with D perhaps TRBD1 (6 bases). Trimming cost V 2 bases and J 7 bases, with 6 bases left between them. Germline V gives CDR1 ENHRY, CDR2 SYGVKD. This CDR3 is 13 amino acids long. The CDR3 nucleotides are TGTGCCATCAGTGAGGGGGGCAATTCACCCCTCCACTTT. It specifies CAISEGGNSPLHF.

The gene calls are TRBV6-5 and TRBJ1-1; D is perhaps TRBD1 (5 bases). V lost 8 bases and J lost 0, with 13 bases in between. In germline, CDR1 is MNHEY, CDR2 SVGAGI. The CDR3 sequence is 14 residues long. CDR3 in amino acids: CASQEGPVNTEAFF. In DNA form, the CDR3 reads TGTGCCAGCCAGGAGGGGCCGGTGAACACTGAAGCTTTCTTT.

For the CDR3, the DNA is TGTGCCAGCAGCCCCGGACAGGGTAGTAACAATGAGCAGTTCTTC. Protein sequence: CASSPGQGSNNEQFF. The gene calls are TRBV11-3 and TRBJ2-1; 8 bases agree with TRBD1. Germline V CDR1 and CDR2: SGHNT, YENEEA. This CDR3 has 15 amino acids. With V trimmed by 5 bases and J by 5 bases, 8 bases remained unmatched.

The gene calls are TRBV5-1 and TRBJ2-3; a weak D match, TRBD2 (5 bases). Trimming stripped 4 bases from V and 2 bases from J, with 14 bases between. CDR3 length: 15 residues. Germline V gene data show CDR1 as SGHRS and CDR2 as YFSETQ. The CDR3 DNA sequence: TGCGCCAGCAGCGGATTTACGGGGAACACAGATACGCAGTATTTT. Its protein is CASSGFTGNTDTQYF.

V and J are TRBV5-4 and TRBJ2-1; no clear D. Germline CDR1 SGHNT, CDR2 YYREEE (reference sequence). The CDR3 consists of 15 residues. V was trimmed by 0 bases and J by 0 bases, leaving 7 bases between them. CDR3 nucleotides: TGTGCCAGCAGCTTGGGAGGCTACTCCTACAATGAGCAGTTCTTC. Translated: CASSLGGYSYNEQFF.

This chain joins TRBV18 and TRBJ1-1; D unclear. The germline gives CDR1 KGHSH, CDR2 LQKENI. The ends were cut back, 5 bases at V and 0 bases at J, with 7 bases in the middle. The CDR3 consists of 13 residues. The DNA for the CDR3 is TGTGCCAGCTCAGAATCGGTGAACACTGAAGCTTTCTTT. This gives the protein CASSESVNTEAFF.

The rearrangement links TRBV7-6 to TRBJ2-7; D is unclear. V was shortened by 2 bases and J by 3 bases, with 8 bases between the two germline ends. The CDR3 covers 13 residues. CDR1 SGHVS and CDR2 FNYEAQ come from the germline V gene. The CDR3 is CASSLNNIYEQYF. The CDR3 DNA reads TGTGCCAGCAGCTTAAACAACATCTACGAGCAGTACTTC.